This TCR beta chain was captured by sequencing in a study of shared clonotypes between healthy human individuals. The junction had 6 bases not matched to a gene; V was cut back by 4 bases and J by 3 bases. Germline V gives CDR1 MNHNS, CDR2 SASEGT. The CDR3 extends over 16 amino acids. At the deep level, the assay was run. The sorted-subset replicate PCRs were given around 200 ng DNA, which is roughly 30,000 T cell genomes. Clones were sequenced by immunoSEQ multiplex PCR, and TCRdb holds only the in-frame ones, with some missing. The sample shows about 1.5 million clones, around 97% of them seen only once. Researchers partitioned CD4+ cells into CD45RA+ naive and CD45RA-negative memory subsets.

The sequence derives from a man aged 25-45 years in good health. Sequenced sample: naive CD4+ T cells sorted from blood. The sample's subset: CD45RA+ positively selected. V gene TRBV6-1 combines with J gene TRBJ2-3; 11 positions match TRBD2. CDR3 bases: TGTGCCAGCAGTGCCTTAGCGGGAGGGGTAACAGATACGCAGTATTTT. Its protein is CASSALAGGVTDTQYF.